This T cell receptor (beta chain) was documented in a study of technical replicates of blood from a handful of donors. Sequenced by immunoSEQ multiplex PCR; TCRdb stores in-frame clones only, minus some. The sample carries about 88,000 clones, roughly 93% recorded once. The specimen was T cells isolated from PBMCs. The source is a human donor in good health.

In nucleotides, the CDR3 is TGTGCCAGCAGCCCCGCGGAGGCCGAGCAGTACTTC. Protein sequence: CASSPAEAEQYF. The chain carries TRBV7-9 and TRBJ2-7, with D perhaps TRBD2 (5 bases). V gave up 5 bases and J gave up 6 bases, with 11 bases separating them. In germline, CDR1 is SEHNR, CDR2 FQNEAQ (reference sequence). The CDR3 has 12 amino acids.